Listed here is a single T cell receptor (beta chain). Its antigen is as yet unknown. These data come from a study of T cells in localized non-small cell lung cancer. Study-wide points: Because only a single region of the tumor was sequenced, heterogeneity remains possible. Within adjacent lung there appeared a median 57 of the top 100 tumor clones. Longer overall survival associated with higher blood T cell density; shorter survival with higher adjacent-lung clonality. Adjacent uninvolved lung tissue had the highest T cell clonality, exceeding tumor.

Trimming removed 3 bases at V and 2 bases at J, with 3 bases between. Germline V gene data show CDR1 as GTSNPN and CDR2 as SVGIG (reference sequence). The CDR3 spans 11 residues. Method: immunoSEQ multiplex PCR; TCRdb's copy keeps in-frame clones and lacks some. Of roughly 27,000 clones in the sample, 75% to 95% are singletons; the top ten hold around 30%. The TCR was taken from a female donor of 60 years or more with stage I lung adenocarcinoma. The chain employs TRBV30 and TRBJ2-3; D uncertain. The sample consisted of peripheral blood, taken before any cancer treatment. CDR3 in amino acids: CAWRYTDTQYF. CDR3 in DNA: TGTGCCTGGAGGTACACAGATACGCAGTATTTT.